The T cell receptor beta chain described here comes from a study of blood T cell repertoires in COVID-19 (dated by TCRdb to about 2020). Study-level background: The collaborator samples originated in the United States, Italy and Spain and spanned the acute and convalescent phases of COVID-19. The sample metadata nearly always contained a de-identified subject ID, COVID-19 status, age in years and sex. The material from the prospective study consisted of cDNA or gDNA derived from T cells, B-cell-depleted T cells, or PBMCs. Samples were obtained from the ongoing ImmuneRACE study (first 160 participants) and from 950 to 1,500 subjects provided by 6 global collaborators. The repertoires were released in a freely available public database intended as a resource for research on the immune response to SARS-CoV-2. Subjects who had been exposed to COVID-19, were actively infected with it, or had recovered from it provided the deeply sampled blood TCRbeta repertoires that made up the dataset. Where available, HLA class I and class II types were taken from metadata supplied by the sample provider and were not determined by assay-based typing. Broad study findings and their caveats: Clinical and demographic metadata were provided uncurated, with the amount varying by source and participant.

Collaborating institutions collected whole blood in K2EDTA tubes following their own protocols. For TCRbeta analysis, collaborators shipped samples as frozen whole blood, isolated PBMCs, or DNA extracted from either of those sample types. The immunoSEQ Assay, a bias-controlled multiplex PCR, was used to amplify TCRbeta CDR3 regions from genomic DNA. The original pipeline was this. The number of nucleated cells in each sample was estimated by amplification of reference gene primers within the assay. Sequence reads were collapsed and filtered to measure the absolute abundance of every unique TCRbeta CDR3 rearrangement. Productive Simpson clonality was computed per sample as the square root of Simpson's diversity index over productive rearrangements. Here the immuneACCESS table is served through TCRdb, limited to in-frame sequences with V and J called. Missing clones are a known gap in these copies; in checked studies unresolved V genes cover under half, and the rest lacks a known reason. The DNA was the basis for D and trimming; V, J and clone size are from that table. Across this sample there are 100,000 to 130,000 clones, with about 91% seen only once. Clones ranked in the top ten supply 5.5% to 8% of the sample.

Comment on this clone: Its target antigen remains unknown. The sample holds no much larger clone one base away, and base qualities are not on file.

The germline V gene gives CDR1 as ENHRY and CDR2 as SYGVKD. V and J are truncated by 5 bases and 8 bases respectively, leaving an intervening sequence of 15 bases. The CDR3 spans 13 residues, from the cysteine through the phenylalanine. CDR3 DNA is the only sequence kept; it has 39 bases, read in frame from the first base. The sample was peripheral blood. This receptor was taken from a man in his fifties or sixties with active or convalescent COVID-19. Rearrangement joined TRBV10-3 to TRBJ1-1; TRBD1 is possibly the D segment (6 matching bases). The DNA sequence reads TGTGCCATCAGTTTTGTTGCAGGGGAAGAAGCTTTCTTT. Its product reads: CAISFVAGEEAFF.